This T cell receptor beta chain was identified during a study of CD8 T cells in ankylosing spondylitis. Study observations and caveats: What seemed typical of ankylosing spondylitis blood was a TCR beta motif built from about eight highly homologous variants.

TCRdb independently ran MiXCR on the 5' RACE reads; one entry per CDR3 protein. The sample yields about 400,000 distinct CDR3 sequences, around 20% seen once. The CDR3 spans 15 residues. Germline CDR1 SGDLS, CDR2 YYNGEE. Trimming at V came to 5 bases and at J to 2 bases, leaving 7 bases not matched to a gene. The table lists this clonotype with a few counts. The antigen remains undetermined. The receptor comes from a male donor with ankylosing spondylitis or in good health (not recorded which). Input material: blood, either unsorted or a sorted T cell fraction (not recorded which). V usage is TRBV9 and J usage is TRBJ2-3; 8 bases match TRBD1. CDR3 in DNA: TGTGCCAGCAGGAAGACAGGGGAATCCACAGATACGCAGTATTTT. This translates into CASRKTGESTDTQYF.